The next 9 T cell receptor beta chains were all read from a single sample in a study of blood T cells in healthy people across ages. A second about 7 to 12 cycle PCR used barcoded and J-beta primers. TCRdb redid the calling of the 5' RACE reads with MiXCR, one entry per CDR3 protein. The table has fewer than 1,200,000 distinct CDR3 sequences, under 30% seen once; the top ten hold 0.65% to 0.95%. These records were also assigned to another study, of T cells of mothers and their children.

Sequencing was performed on blood. The receptor set was obtained from a girl aged 2-10 years in good health.

This clonotype has just a few counts. The CDR3 DNA is TGTGCCAGCAGCCGCCGGGACAGGGACGCTGAAGCTTTCTTT. It is translated as CASSRRDRDAEAFF. V is TRBV7-9 and J is TRBJ1-1; 9 nucleotides line up with TRBD1. With 5 bases clipped from V and 6 bases from J, the junction kept 7 bases outside the gene matches. Germline CDR1 and CDR2: SEHNR and FQNEAQ (reference sequence). The CDR3 length is 14 residues.

This clonotype was seen more than once but under ten times. V gene TRBV9 combines with J gene TRBJ1-1, with a weak D call TRBD1 (5 bases). The CDR3 is made up of 14 amino acids. Germline CDR1 and CDR2: SGDLS and YYNGEE. V lost 1 base, J lost 1 base, and 8 bases lay in between. CDR3 nucleotides: TGTGCCAGCAGCGTAAACGGGGCGAACACTGAAGCTTTCTTT. Amino acid sequence: CASSVNGANTEAFF.

The chain joins TRBV7-2 to TRBJ2-5, with TRBD2 matching over 10 bases. Germline-derived CDR1 and CDR2 are SGHTA and FQGNSA. CDR3 length equals 16 residues. Trimming at V came to 3 bases and at J to 4 bases, leaving 8 bases not matched to a gene. The CDR3 DNA is TGTGCCAGCAGCTTTATGCTAGCGGGGGTGTCAGAGACCCAGTACTTC. This encodes CASSFMLAGVSETQYF.

This chain links TRBV15 with TRBJ1-1, with a tentative D call TRBD1 (6 bases). CDR1 and CDR2 (germline): LNHNV, YYDKDF (reference sequence). The CDR3 covers 16 residues. V was clipped by 1 base and J by 5 bases, with 17 bases between them. The CDR3, as DNA: TGTGCCACCAGCAGAGGGACAACAGGGAGGTGGACTGAAGCTTTCTTT. It encodes CATSRGTTGRWTEAFF.

This clonotype was recorded a few times. The chain links TRBV7-8 to TRBJ1-1, with TRBD1 matching over 10 bases. Per germline, CDR1 SGHVS and CDR2 FQNEAQ. The trim removed 4 bases at V and 1 base at J, leaving 12 bases unmatched. CDR3 size: 18 residues. CDR3 sequence: CASSSKTGGGGWNTEAFF. In DNA, the CDR3 is TGTGCCAGCAGCTCGAAGACAGGGGGCGGGGGTTGGAACACTGAAGCTTTCTTT.

This clonotype has a handful of counts. The chain carries TRBV20-1 and TRBJ2-2; D is unresolved. Germline loops: CDR1 DFQATT, CDR2 SNEGSKA (reference sequence). Trimming removed 3 bases from V and 4 bases from J, with 15 bases in between. The CDR3 is made up of 15 amino acids. This CDR3 is CSARDPTGGTGELFF. The DNA for the CDR3 is TGCAGTGCTAGGGATCCGACTGGCGGCACCGGGGAGCTGTTTTTT.

This chain joins TRBV6-1 and TRBJ1-5; 9 bases are shared with TRBD1. Germline values: CDR1 MNHNS, CDR2 SASEGT. V lost 6 bases and J lost 3; bases outside the gene matches: 9. This CDR3 contains 16 residues. CDR3 DNA sequence: TGTGCCAGCAGGGCATGGACAGGGGCCCCCAATCAGCCCCAGCATTTT. Its protein is CASRAWTGAPNQPQHF.

This clonotype was seen only a few times. V gene TRBV29-1 combines with J gene TRBJ2-5; D gene uncertain. CDR3 length equals 14 residues. The germline gives CDR1 SQVTM, CDR2 ANQGSEA. V lost 1 base to trimming and J lost 1 base, with 10 bases between them. The DNA of the CDR3 is TGCAGCGTTGAAGGTAACACTTTCCAAGAGACCCAGTACTTC. Translation: CSVEGNTFQETQYF. Full variable domain (rest looked up from reference TRBV29-1 and TRBJ2-5): SAVISQKPSRDICQRGTSLTIQCQVDSQVTMMFWYRQQPGQSLTLIATANQGSEATYESGFVIDKFPISRPNLTFSTLTVSNMSPEDSSIYLCSVEGNTFQETQYFGPGTRLLVL.

This clonotype occurred a few times. V is TRBV6-1 and J is TRBJ2-1, with a tentative D call TRBD2 (6 bases). The V gene lost 3 bases and the J gene lost 7 bases, with 13 bases spanning the gap. Germline assignment: CDR1 MNHNS and CDR2 SASEGT. The CDR3 sequence is 14 residues long. The CDR3 here is CASSDWRGRNEQFF. The CDR3 DNA follows: TGTGCCAGCAGTGACTGGCGAGGGAGGAATGAGCAGTTCTTC.